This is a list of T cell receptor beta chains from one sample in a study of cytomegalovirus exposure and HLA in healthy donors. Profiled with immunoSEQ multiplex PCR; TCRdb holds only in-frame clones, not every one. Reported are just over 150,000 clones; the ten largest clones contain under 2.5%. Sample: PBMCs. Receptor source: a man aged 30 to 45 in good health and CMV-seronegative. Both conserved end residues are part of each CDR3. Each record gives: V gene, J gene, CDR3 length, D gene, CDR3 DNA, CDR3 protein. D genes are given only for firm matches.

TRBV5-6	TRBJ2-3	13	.	TGTGCCAGCAGCGGGAGACTAGGGGATACGCAGTATTTT	CASSGRLGDTQYF
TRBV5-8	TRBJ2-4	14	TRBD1	TGTGCCAGCAGCTCGGGACAGGCCAAAAACATTCAGTACTTC	CASSSGQAKNIQYF
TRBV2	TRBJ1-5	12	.	TGTGCCAGCACCCTCGAGAGTCAGCCCCAGCATTTT	CASTLESQPQHF
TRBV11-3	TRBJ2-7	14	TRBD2	TGTGCCAGCAGATCACGGGGGGGAGGGGAGGAGCAGTACTTC	CASRSRGGGEEQYF
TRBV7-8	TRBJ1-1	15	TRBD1	TGTGCCAGCAGTCATAGGGGACAGGGTCCCACTGAAGCTTTCTTT	CASSHRGQGPTEAFF
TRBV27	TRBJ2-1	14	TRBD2	TGTGCCAGCAGAGTAGCGGGAGTAGGCAATGAGCAGTTCTTC	CASRVAGVGNEQFF
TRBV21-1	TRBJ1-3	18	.	TGTGCCAGCAGCAAAGCCCCCGACAGGGAAATTTCGGGTAACACCATATATTTT	CASSKAPDREISGNTIYF
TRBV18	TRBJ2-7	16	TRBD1	TGTGCCAGCTCACCACCGTCCGGACAGGGGCTCTACGAGCAGTACTTC	CASSPPSGQGLYEQYF
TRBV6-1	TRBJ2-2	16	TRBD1	TGTGCCAGCAGTGCTTACAGGGGGCGAGGGACCGGGGAGCTGTTTTTT	CASSAYRGRGTGELFF
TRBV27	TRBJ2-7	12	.	TGTGCCAGCCGCGGGGCATTCTACGAGCAGTACTTC	CASRGAFYEQYF
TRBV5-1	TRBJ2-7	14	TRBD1	TGCGCCAGCAGCCCGGACAGGCACCCCTACGAGCAGTACTTC	CASSPDRHPYEQYF
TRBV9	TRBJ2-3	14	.	TGTGCCAGCAGCGTAGATCTGAGCGCAGATACGCAGTATTTT	CASSVDLSADTQYF
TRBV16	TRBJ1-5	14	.	TGTGCCAGCAGCCAGAGGAGGGACGGGCAGCCCCAGCATTTT	CASSQRRDGQPQHF
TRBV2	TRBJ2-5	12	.	TGTGCCAGCAGTGAACTAGCGGAGACCCAGTACTTC	CASSELAETQYF
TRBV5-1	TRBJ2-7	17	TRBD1	TGCGCCAGCAGCAGACGACAGGGGGCATTTACGGTAAACGAGCAGTACTTC	CASSRRQGAFTVNEQYF
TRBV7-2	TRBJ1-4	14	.	TGTGCCAGCAGCTTAAGTGAGAATAATGAAAAACTGTTTTTT	CASSLSENNEKLFF
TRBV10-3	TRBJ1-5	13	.	TGTGCCATCAGTGAGATGCTAAATCAGCCCCAGCATTTT	CAISEMLNQPQHF
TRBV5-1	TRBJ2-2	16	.	TGCGCCAGCAGCTTAGACTCTCAAATTGACACCGGGGAGCTGTTTTTT	CASSLDSQIDTGELFF
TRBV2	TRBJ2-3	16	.	TGTGCCAGCCTACAAGGCTGGGGCCTTGCTTCGGATACGCAGTATTTT	CASLQGWGLASDTQYF
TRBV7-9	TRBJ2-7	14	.	TGTGCCAGCACCCTGGGGACTCTCGGCCACGAGCAGTACTTC	CASTLGTLGHEQYF
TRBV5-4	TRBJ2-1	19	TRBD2	TGTGCCAGCAGCTTGGCCCGGCTAGCGGGAGGTCTCTTCATCAATGAGCAGTTCTTC	CASSLARLAGGLFINEQFF
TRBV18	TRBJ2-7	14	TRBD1	TGTGCCAGCTCACCGGGACAGGAGGGGTACGAGCAGTACTTC	CASSPGQEGYEQYF
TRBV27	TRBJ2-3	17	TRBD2	TGTGCCAGCAGTTATCGAACCCTAGCGGGAGTAGTAGATACGCAGTATTTT	CASSYRTLAGVVDTQYF
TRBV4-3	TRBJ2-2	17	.	TGCGCCAGCAGCCAAGAGAAGGAGACAGGGAACACCGGGGAGCTGTTTTTT	CASSQEKETGNTGELFF
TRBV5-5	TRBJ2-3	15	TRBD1	TGTGCCAGCAGCTCCAGGACAGGAGCCACAGATACGCAGTATTTT	CASSSRTGATDTQYF
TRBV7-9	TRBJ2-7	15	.	TGTGCCAGCAGCTTATTAAGGGGGGGCCGAATCGAGCAGTACTTC	CASSLLRGGRIEQYF
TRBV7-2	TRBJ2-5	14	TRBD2	TGTGCCAGCAGTTATACTAGCGGCCAAGAGACCCAGTACTTC	CASSYTSGQETQYF
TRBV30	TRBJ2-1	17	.	TGTGCCTGGAGTGCTAAGAAGCCGGGAGTCTCCTACAATGAGCAGTTCTTC	CAWSAKKPGVSYNEQFF
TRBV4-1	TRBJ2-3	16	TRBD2	TGCGCCAGCAGCCAAAATCTCGGGACTACCACAGATACGCAGTATTTT	CASSQNLGTTTDTQYF
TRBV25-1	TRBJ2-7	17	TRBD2	TGTGCCAGCAGTGACCCCAACCTAGCGGGAGGCGCCTACGAGCAGTACTTC	CASSDPNLAGGAYEQYF
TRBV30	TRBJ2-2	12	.	TGTGCCTGGGCCCCAGATCCCGGGGAGCTGTTTTTT	CAWAPDPGELFF
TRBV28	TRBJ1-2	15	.	TGTGCCAGCAGTTTCGGCCAGACATCTTACTATGGCTACACCTTC	CASSFGQTSYYGYTF
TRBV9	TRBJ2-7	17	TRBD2	TGTGCCAGCAGCGTAGAGAAAGGACTAGCGGGAGCTCGTGAGCAGTACTTC	CASSVEKGLAGAREQYF
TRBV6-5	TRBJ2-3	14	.	TGTGCCAGCAGCCCATCCAGGAGCACAGATACGCAGTATTTT	CASSPSRSTDTQYF
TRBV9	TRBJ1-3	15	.	TGTGCCAGCAGCACCAGGACAGACTCTGGAAACACCATATATTTT	CASSTRTDSGNTIYF
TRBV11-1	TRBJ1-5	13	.	TGTGCCAGCAGCGTGGGGCTTTCTCAGCCCCAGCATTTT	CASSVGLSQPQHF
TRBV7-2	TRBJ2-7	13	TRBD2	TGTGCCAGCAGCCGGAGGACTAGCGACGAGCAGTACTTC	CASSRRTSDEQYF
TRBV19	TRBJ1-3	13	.	TGTGCCAGTAGTGGTACAGCTGGAAACACCATATATTTT	CASSGTAGNTIYF
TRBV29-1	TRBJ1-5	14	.	TGCAGCGTTGCCACAGGCTATAGCAATCAGCCCCAGCATTTT	CSVATGYSNQPQHF
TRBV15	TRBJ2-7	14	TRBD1	TGTGCCACCAGCGAAACAGGGGGCTCCTACGAGCAGTACTTC	CATSETGGSYEQYF
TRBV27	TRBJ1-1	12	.	TGTGCCAGCAGTCCTCCCAACACTGAAGCTTTCTTT	CASSPPNTEAFF
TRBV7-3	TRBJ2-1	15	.	TGTGCCAGCAGCTTTTCACGGAGCTCCTACAATGAGCAGTTCTTC	CASSFSRSSYNEQFF
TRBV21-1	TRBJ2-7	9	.	TGTGCCGCCATCTACGAGCAGTACTTC	CAAIYEQYF
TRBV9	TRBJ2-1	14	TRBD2	TGTGCCAGCAGCGTCGGGACTAGCGCGAGTGAGCAGTTCTTC	CASSVGTSASEQFF
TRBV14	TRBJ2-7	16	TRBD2	TGTGCCAGCAGCGGAATATTTGCGGGGGACCCCTACGAGCAGTACTTC	CASSGIFAGDPYEQYF
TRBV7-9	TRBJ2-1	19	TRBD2	TGTGCCAGCAGCTCCGCGACTAGCGGGAGGGCGGAGTCCTACAATGAGCAGTTCTTC	CASSSATSGRAESYNEQFF
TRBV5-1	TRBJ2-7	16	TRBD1	TGCGCCAGCAGCTCCGGGGGGACAGGGGGTACCTACGAGCAGTACTTC	CASSSGGTGGTYEQYF
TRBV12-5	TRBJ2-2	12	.	TGTGCTAGTGGCCTGGGAGTCGGGGAGCTGTTTTTT	CASGLGVGELFF
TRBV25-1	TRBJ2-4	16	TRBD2	TGTGCCAGCAGTGAACTAGCGGGAGAGGGCAAAAACATTCAGTACTTC	CASSELAGEGKNIQYF
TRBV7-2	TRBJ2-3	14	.	TGTGCCAGCAGCTTAGTCGCGGCAAAGGATACGCAGTATTTT	CASSLVAAKDTQYF